In its sample, the clone carrying this T cell receptor (beta chain) was seen a few times. The sample has other DNA sequences that encode this CDR3 too. Per germline, CDR1 SQVTM and CDR2 ANQGSEA. CDR3 size: 12 residues. V shed 7 bases and J 3 bases; nucleotides not matched to a gene: 3. The sample originates from a study of beta chain features in type 1 diabetes. Isolated RNA was reverse transcribed in full, so expressed TCRB transcripts were sequenced. Some clones are missing from TCRdb's copy, which holds only in-frame ones; the method was immunoSEQ multiplex PCR. The table records 200,000 to 250,000 clones, around 68% of them present only once.

This clonotype was sampled from a man aged 25 to 40 in good health. The sequenced material came from naive CD4+ T cells from blood. The chain joins TRBV29-1 to TRBJ2-5; 9 positions match TRBD1. CDR3 amino acids: CSARTGEETQYF. The CDR3, as DNA: TGCAGCGCCAGGACAGGGGAAGAGACCCAGTACTTC.